The TCR beta chain described here comes from a study of blood T cell repertoires in COVID-19. After removal of 6 bases from V and 7 bases from J, the junction contained 10 bases not matched to a gene. CDR3 size: 15 residues. Germline CDR1 SEHNR, CDR2 FQNEAQ (reference sequence). In the original analysis: Estimation of nucleated cell counts relied on the amplification of reference gene primers. Assay used: immunoSEQ multiplex PCR; TCRdb lists only in-frame clones, some missing. V and J calls and clone size follow that table, whereas D and trimming were derived from the DNA. The sample yields 50,000 to 75,000 clones, about 88% seen once.

The sample comprised peripheral blood. The V call is TRBV7-9, the J call TRBJ1-4; 8 bases match TRBD1. This receptor was identified in a man of 80 years or more in a cohort sampled during active COVID-19. The CDR3 here is CASSTRGRGGEKLFF. The CDR3, as DNA: TGTGCCAGCAGTACCAGGGGGCGTGGGGGTGAAAAACTGTTTTTT.